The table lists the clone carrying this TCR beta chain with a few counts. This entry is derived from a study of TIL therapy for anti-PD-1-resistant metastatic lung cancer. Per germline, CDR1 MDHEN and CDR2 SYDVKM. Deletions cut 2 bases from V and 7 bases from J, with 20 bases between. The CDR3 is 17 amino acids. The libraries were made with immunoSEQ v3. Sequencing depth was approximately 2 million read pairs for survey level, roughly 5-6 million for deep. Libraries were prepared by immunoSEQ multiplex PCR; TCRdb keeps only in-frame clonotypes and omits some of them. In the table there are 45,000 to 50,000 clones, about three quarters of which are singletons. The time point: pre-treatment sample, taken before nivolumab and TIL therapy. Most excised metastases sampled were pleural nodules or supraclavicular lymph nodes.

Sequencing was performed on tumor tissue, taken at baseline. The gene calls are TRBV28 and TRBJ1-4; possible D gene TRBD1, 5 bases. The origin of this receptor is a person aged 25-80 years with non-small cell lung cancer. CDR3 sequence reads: CASSLAGPGWLSEKLFF. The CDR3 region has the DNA TGTGCCAGCAGTTTAGCCGGACCAGGGTGGTTAAGTGAAAAACTGTTTTTT.